Listed here are 21 T cell receptor beta chains from one sample, sequenced in a study of low-dose radiotherapy and immunotherapy resistance in tumors. Primers targeting TRAV and TRBV primed first-strand cDNA, covering alpha and beta chains. TCRs were amplified for about 18 PCR cycles with a constant-region primer and V-primer adapter. TCRdb re-called the reads with MiXCR, one entry per CDR3 protein. The top ten clones hold 10% to 12% of a sample with approximately 18,000 distinct CDR3 sequences, over 65% of them seen once. The receptor source for this set is a human donor with advanced metastatic prostate, ovarian, gallbladder or colorectal cancer (not recorded which). This table probably holds off-target reads from a library built for another chain.

This clonotype was recorded a few times. This rearrangement joins TRBV24-1 to TRBJ2-2; D not resolved. With 6 bases removed from V and 2 bases from J, the gap between germline ends came to 3 bases. The CDR3 is 12 residues long. The germline V gene encodes CDR1 KGHDR and CDR2 SFDVKD. The CDR3 protein is CATSQNTGELFF. The CDR3 DNA follows: TGTGCCACCAGTCAAAACACCGGGGAGCTGTTTTTT.

The V and J genes are TRBV7-2 and TRBJ1-1; D possibly corresponds to TRBD1 (6 bases). CDR1 and CDR2 (germline): SGHTA, FQGNSA. This CDR3 is 14 amino acids long. Trimming removed 5 bases from V and 1 base from J, with 11 bases in between. The CDR3 DNA sequence: TGTGCCAGCAGCCGAGGGGGGGCGAACACTGAAGCTTTCTTT. Translating gives CASSRGGANTEAFF.

The chain carries TRBV18 and TRBJ2-7; D unclear. The CDR3 spans 13 residues. Trimming removed 8 bases at V and 3 bases at J, with 14 bases between. The germline gives CDR1 KGHSH, CDR2 LQKENI. The CDR3 nucleotides are TGTGCCAGCGGCGGCTCCGCCAACTACGAGCAGTACTTC. Translating it yields CASGGSANYEQYF.

In DNA form, the CDR3 reads TGTGCCAGCAGTTCCATACAGGGGATGGAATATGGCAATCAGCCCCAGCATTTT. This gives the protein CASSSIQGMEYGNQPQHF. The chain has TRBV6-1 and TRBJ1-5; 7 bases line up with TRBD1. The CDR3 sequence is 18 residues long. V shed 5 bases, J shed 2 bases, and the junction held 15 bases outside the gene matches. CDR1 and CDR2 (germline): MNHNS, SASEGT.

J is TRBJ2-7 and V is TRBV12-3 or TRBV12-4; 7 bases are shared with TRBD1. V lost 5 bases to trimming and J lost 3 bases; unmatched junction nucleotides: 10. CDR3 length: 15 amino acids. CDR3 sequence (DNA): TGTGCCAGCAGTCTCGATACAGGGGTGAACTACGAGCAGTACTTC. It yields the protein CASSLDTGVNYEQYF.

The chain recombines TRBV12-3 or TRBV12-4 with TRBJ1-1; unclear D gene. Trimming took 5 bases from V and 0 from J, leaving 10 bases between them. The CDR3 covers 14 residues. The DNA of the CDR3 is TGTGCCAGCAGTCAAACCACCCTGAACACTGAAGCTTTCTTT. It specifies CASSQTTLNTEAFF.

This rearrangement joins TRBV5-4 to TRBJ2-4, with 10 bases aligning to TRBD2. V shed 4 bases and J 1 base; nucleotides not matched to a gene: 14. The germline gives CDR1 SGHNT, CDR2 YYREEE (reference sequence). The CDR3 spans 19 residues. The CDR3 DNA sequence: TGTGCCAGCAGCCAGGGGGCTAGCGGGGGCCTCAGGGCCAAAAACATTCAGTACTTC. Amino acids: CASSQGASGGLRAKNIQYF.

V and J are TRBV20-1 and TRBJ1-2; weak D call: TRBD1 (5 bases). The V gene's germline CDR1 is DFQATT and CDR2 SNEGSKA (reference sequence). This CDR3 is 14 amino acids long. V lost 5 bases, J lost 2 bases, and 15 bases lay in between. The CDR3 here is CSAAPGPPNYGYTF. The CDR3 nucleotides read TGCAGTGCTGCACCGGGACCCCCAAACTATGGCTACACCTTC.

This clonotype was observed a few times. The chain uses TRBV15 and TRBJ2-1, with TRBD2 matching 14 bases. With 8 bases clipped from V and 0 bases from J, the junction kept 9 bases outside the gene matches. From germline, CDR1 is LNHNV and CDR2 YYDKDF (reference sequence). This CDR3 is 18 amino acids long. The CDR3 coding sequence is TGTGCCACCCAACCGACTAGCGGGAGGGCCAGCTCCTACAATGAGCAGTTCTTC. Residues: CATQPTSGRASSYNEQFF. The whole variable domain, remainder taken from reference TRBV15 and TRBJ2-1, is DAMVIQNPRYQVTQFGKPVTLSCSQTLNHNVMYWYQQKSSQAPKLLFHYYDKDFNNEADTPDNFQSRRPNTSFCFLDIRSPGLGDTAMYLCATQPTSGRASSYNEQFFGPGTRLTVL.

CDR3 nucleotides: TGCGCCAGCAGTCAGGCACGGAACACCGGGGAGCTGTTTTTT. As protein: CASSQARNTGELFF. V and J are TRBV23-1 and TRBJ2-2; D gene uncertain. TRBV23-1 is labeled an ORF, and its function is uncertain. V was pared by 3 bases and J by 1 base, with 6 bases between. This CDR3 contains 14 residues.

The V call is TRBV28, the J call TRBJ2-2; D may be TRBD2 (5 bases). The CDR3 has 17 amino acids. In germline, CDR1 is MDHEN, CDR2 SYDVKM. V gave up 6 bases and J gave up 3 bases, with 20 bases separating them. The CDR3 region has the DNA TGTGCCAGCAGCCGTCTTGAGGGTCCTGTGTACACCGGGGAGCTGTTTTTT. This translates into CASSRLEGPVYTGELFF.

The chain employs TRBV5-1 and TRBJ2-7, with 11 bases matching TRBD1. The CDR3 runs to 16 residues. The germline gives CDR1 SGHRS, CDR2 YFSETQ. The junction had 7 bases not matched to a gene; V was cut back by 5 bases and J by 0 bases. CDR3 protein: CASRYRDRGYSYEQYF. CDR3 sequence (DNA): TGCGCCAGCAGGTACCGGGACAGGGGGTACTCCTACGAGCAGTACTTC.

The sample holds one count of this clonotype. This sequence joins TRBV5-1 and TRBJ2-7, with TRBD1 matching 10 bases. Germline V gene sequence: CDR1 SGHRS, CDR2 YFSETQ. The CDR3 loop spans 14 amino acids. Unmatched junction bases numbered 6, after V lost 3 bases and J lost 6 bases. The CDR3 loop is CASSSGQGMFEQYF. The CDR3 region has the DNA TGCGCCAGCAGCTCGGGACAGGGGATGTTCGAGCAGTACTTC.

The rearrangement joins TRBV6-2 or TRBV6-3 to TRBJ2-1; 11 bases match TRBD2. CDR3 length: 15 residues. CDR1 MNHEY and CDR2 SVGEGT come from the germline V gene. The V and J ends lost 0 bases and 15 bases, in that order; junction bases with no gene match: 10. The CDR3 here is CASSYSTSGIPLGFF. The DNA for the CDR3 is TGTGCCAGCAGTTACTCGACTAGCGGGATACCCCTGGGGTTCTTC.

The J gene is TRBJ2-3, the V gene TRBV5-4; 7 nucleotides align to TRBD2. CDR3 length: 13 residues. V gave up 4 bases and J gave up 4 bases; unmatched junction bases: 3. Germline CDR1 and CDR2: SGHNT and YYREEE (reference sequence). CDR3 loop: CASSGGGADTQYF. The DNA for the CDR3 is TGTGCCAGCAGCGGCGGGGGTGCAGATACGCAGTATTTT.

This clonotype is a singleton in its sample. J is TRBJ2-7 and V is TRBV28; TRBD2 matches 7 bases. Germline CDR1 reads MDHEN; CDR2 reads SYDVKM. The trim removed 3 bases at V and 2 bases at J, leaving 4 bases unmatched. This CDR3 has 14 amino acids. The CDR3 nucleotides are TGTGCCAGCAGTTTGGGGACTACTCCCTACGAGCAGTACTTC. Its protein product is CASSLGTTPYEQYF.

V usage is TRBV7-2 and J usage is TRBJ1-3; D is perhaps TRBD1 (5 bases). The CDR3 runs 14 residues. Per the germline V gene, CDR1 is SGHTA and CDR2 is FQGNSA. The V gene lost 2 bases and the J gene lost 4 bases, with 9 bases spanning the gap. CDR3 sequence reads: CASSLRGAGNTIYF. The CDR3 coding sequence is TGTGCCAGCAGCTTAAGGGGAGCCGGAAACACCATATATTTT.

This clonotype was found a few times. The gene calls are TRBV5-1 and TRBJ2-1, with 10 positions matching TRBD2. CDR3 length equals 14 residues. Germline V gene data show CDR1 as SGHRS and CDR2 as YFSETQ. The V gene end was trimmed by 2 bases and the J gene end by 8 bases; junction bases not matched to a gene: 4. CDR3 in amino acids: CASSLQREGHEQFF. The CDR3 DNA reads TGCGCCAGCAGCTTACAGCGGGAGGGCCATGAGCAGTTCTTC.

This chain connects TRBV10-3 to TRBJ2-1; 7 bases map to TRBD1. J gave up 3 bases and V 2 bases, and 4 bases lay outside the gene matches. CDR3 length: 15 residues. Germline CDR1 ENHRY, CDR2 SYGVKD. The CDR3 spells CAISEPGGVYNEQFF. The CDR3 DNA follows: TGTGCCATCAGTGAGCCAGGGGGAGTCTACAATGAGCAGTTCTTC.

The genes are TRBV7-2 and TRBJ2-7; a possible D gene is TRBD1 (5 bases). The CDR3 runs 16 residues. The ends were cut back, 1 base at V and 2 bases at J, with 15 bases in the middle. Looked up from germline, CDR1 is SGHTA and CDR2 is FQGNSA. The CDR3 sequence is CASSLDYRSRTYEQYF. CDR3 coding DNA: TGTGCCAGCAGCTTAGACTACAGGTCGCGGACCTACGAGCAGTACTTC.

The J gene is TRBJ1-1, the V gene TRBV5-1; D might be TRBD1 (6 bases). The CDR3 contains 13 residues. Germline V gene data show CDR1 as SGHRS and CDR2 as YFSETQ. Trimming pared 4 bases from V and 2 bases from J, leaving 9 bases between. The CDR3 sequence is CASSQDSNTEAFF. CDR3 nucleotides: TGCGCCAGCAGCCAGGACAGTAACACTGAAGCTTTCTTT.